This entry is about one T cell receptor beta chain. Germline and junction disagree at one end, which may indicate a read error. This entry belongs to a study of blood T cell repertoires in COVID-19. In the source study's methods: Nucleated cell number was recorded as an estimate derived from reference gene primer amplification. The assay was immunoSEQ multiplex PCR, and TCRdb's table has in-frame clones only and misses some. V and J calls and clone size follow that table, whereas D and trimming were derived from the DNA. Here the sample spans around 130,000 clones, over 80% being singletons. The CDR3 spans 15 residues. CDR1 and CDR2 (germline): MDHEN, SYDVKM. Recovery among Cohort 3 donors was established by two negative PCRs, clearance, or symptom resolution.

The rearrangement joins TRBV28 to TRBJ1-4; the D gene is possibly TRBD1 (6 bases). The sample comprised PBMCs or T cells enriched from blood (not recorded which). The clonotype was recovered from a man aged 25 to 40 who had recovered from COVID-19. CDR3 nucleotide sequence: TGTGCCAGCAGCGCTGTGCAGGGGAAAAACGAAAAACAGTTTTTT. Translating it yields CASSAVQGKNEKQFF. The entire variable domain, with the rest obtained from reference TRBV28 and TRBJ1-4, is as follows: DVKVTQSSRYLVKRTGEKVFLECVQDMDHENMFWYRQDPGLGLRLIYFSYDVKMKEKGDIPEGYSVSREKKERFSLILESASTNQTSMYLCASSAVQGKNEKQFFGSGTQLSVL.